The rows below give T cell receptor beta chains drawn from one sample of a study of control samples from healthy donors and cancer patients. Clones were read by immunoSEQ multiplex PCR, and TCRdb kept only the in-frame ones, dropping some. This sample has under 150,000 clones; approximately 92% occur once, and the top ten carry approximately 1.1%. Sequencing used PBMCs. All receptors derive from a woman in her 50s with colorectal cancer. The CDR3 runs from the conserved cysteine through the conserved F or W. Fields, in order: J gene, V gene, clone size, D gene, CDR3 DNA, CDR3 protein. A D gene is named only where the DNA matches it firmly. Not all rows give a size; the values are once, few, many and, for expanded clones, a class.

TRBJ2-5 TRBV5-1 once TRBD1 TGCGCCAGCAGCACGGGACAGCAGGAAGAGACCCAGTACTTC CASSTGQQEETQYF
TRBJ1-2 TRBV18 - - TGTGCCAGCTCACCACCCCTGGAGGTTAACTATGGCTACACCTTC CASSPPLEVNYGYTF
TRBJ1-5 TRBV5-1 - - TGCGCCAGCAGCTTGGGAGAGAGCAATCAGCCCCAGCATTTT CASSLGESNQPQHF
TRBJ1-2 TRBV12-3/TRBV12-4 few TRBD1 TGTGCCAGCAGGGACAGGTGGGGAGGCTACACCTTC CASRDRWGGYTF
TRBJ2-1 TRBV2 - - TGTGCCAGCAGTGAAACCGCGTATGGGAATGAGCAGTTCTTC CASSETAYGNEQFF
TRBJ2-7 TRBV5-1 - TRBD1 TGCGCCAGCAGCCTGGACAGGGTCTACTACGAGCAGTACTTC CASSLDRVYYEQYF
TRBJ1-2 TRBV11-2 - TRBD1 TGTGCCAGCAGCTTTGGGACAGGGAACTATGGCTACACCTTC CASSFGTGNYGYTF
TRBJ1-1 TRBV10-3 - - TGTGCCATCAGTGAGTCGGTGGGGGATACTGAAGCTTTCTTT CAISESVGDTEAFF
TRBJ2-7 TRBV4-2 - TRBD2 TGTGCCAGCAGCTTCCGGACTAGCGGGAGACAATCCTACGAGCAGTACTTC CASSFRTSGRQSYEQYF
TRBJ2-5 TRBV2 - - TGTGCCAGCAGTGCATCCCAAGAGACCCAGTACTTC CASSASQETQYF
TRBJ2-7 TRBV29-1 - - TGCAGCGTTGTTGGCCAGGGAGTCTACGAGCAGTACTTC CSVVGQGVYEQYF
TRBJ2-7 TRBV2 - - TGTGCCACGAACCAAGGGGCGGGTTACGAGCAGTACTTC CATNQGAGYEQYF
TRBJ2-2 TRBV5-5 - TRBD1 TGTGCCAGCAGTCCGGACAGGACGAACACCGGGGAGCTGTTTTTT CASSPDRTNTGELFF
TRBJ1-6 TRBV9 - TRBD1 TGTGCCAGCAGCGTAGGACAGGGTCATTCACCCCTCCACTTT CASSVGQGHSPLHF
TRBJ1-2 TRBV4-2 - - TGTGCCAGCAGCCAAGGGACAGAAAACCATGGCTACACCTTC CASSQGTENHGYTF
TRBJ1-6 TRBV7-2 - - TGTGCCAGCAGTCCCCTAGAATCACCCCTCCACTTT CASSPLESPLHF
TRBJ1-1 TRBV3-1/TRBV3-2 - TRBD1 TGTGCCAGCAGCCAAGTATGGGGTGACAGGGCTTACACTGAAGCTTTCTTT CASSQVWGDRAYTEAFF
TRBJ2-7 TRBV18 - - TGTGCCAGCTCACCACCCGCTAGCTCCTACGAGCAGTACTTC CASSPPASSYEQYF
TRBJ2-3 TRBV15 - TRBD1 TGTGCCACCAGCAGAGATAGGACAGGGGGCAGAGATACGCAGTATTTT CATSRDRTGGRDTQYF
TRBJ2-7 TRBV19 - - TGTGCCAGTAGTATAAACTGGAAGGAGACAAACTACCCCTACGAGCAGTACTTC CASSINWKETNYPYEQYF
TRBJ2-6 TRBV7-6 - - TGTGCCAGCAGCTTAGGGACTGGGGCCAACGTCCTGACTTTC CASSLGTGANVLTF
TRBJ2-7 TRBV6-5 - TRBD1 TGTGCCAGCAGTACGGGACAGGGGTATTCCTACGAGCAGTACTTC CASSTGQGYSYEQYF